What follows describes a single TCR beta chain. What it binds is not known. Treatment given: oral pan-JAK inhibitor, 5-10 mg twice daily. Alopecia areata patients gave lesional scalp punch biopsies and peripheral blood samples. The sample is drawn from a study of CD8+ T cells in alopecia areata. Study summary: Tofacitinib was taken orally by treated patients, and the dose was 5 to 10 mg twice daily. Dosing with tofacitinib proceeded for 6 to 18 months, followed by 6 months off drug.

This CDR3 is built from 13 residues. V lost 3 bases and J lost 1, with 9 bases in between. The germline gives CDR1 GTSNPN, CDR2 SVGIG (reference sequence). Extraction and reverse transcription of RNA yielded cDNA as the sequencing template. Measured with immunoSEQ multiplex PCR; TCRdb has only the in-frame clones, and not every one. In the table there are some 200,000 clones, roughly 53% of which are singletons. Notes on the study in general: Numerous clones, expanded in lesions, remained in scalp and blood during tofacitinib.

The V and J genes are TRBV30 and TRBJ1-1; a weak D match, TRBD1 (5 bases). This clonotype was obtained from a human donor with alopecia areata. This material consisted of CD8+ T cells sorted from blood, taken at week 24, from a patient treated with tofacitinib. The CDR3 here is CAWRNGGNTEAFF. Written as DNA, the CDR3 is TGTGCCTGGAGGAACGGGGGGAACACTGAAGCTTTCTTT.